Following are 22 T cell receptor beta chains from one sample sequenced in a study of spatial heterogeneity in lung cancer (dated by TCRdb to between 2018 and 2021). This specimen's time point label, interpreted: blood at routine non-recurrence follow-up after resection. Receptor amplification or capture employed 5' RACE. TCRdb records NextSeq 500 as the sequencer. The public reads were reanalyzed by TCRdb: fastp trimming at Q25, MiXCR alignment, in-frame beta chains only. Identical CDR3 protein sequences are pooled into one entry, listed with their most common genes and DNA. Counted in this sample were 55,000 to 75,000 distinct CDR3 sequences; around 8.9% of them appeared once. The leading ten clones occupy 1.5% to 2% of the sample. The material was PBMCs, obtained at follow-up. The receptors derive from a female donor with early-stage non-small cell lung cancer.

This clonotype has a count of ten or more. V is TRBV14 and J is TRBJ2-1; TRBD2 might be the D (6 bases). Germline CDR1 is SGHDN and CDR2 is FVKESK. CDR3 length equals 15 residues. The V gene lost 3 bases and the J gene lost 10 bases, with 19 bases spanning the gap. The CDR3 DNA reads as TGTGCCAGCAGCCATGGGTACGAGCGGGCTCGAGAGCAGTTCTTC. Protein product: CASSHGYERAREQFF.

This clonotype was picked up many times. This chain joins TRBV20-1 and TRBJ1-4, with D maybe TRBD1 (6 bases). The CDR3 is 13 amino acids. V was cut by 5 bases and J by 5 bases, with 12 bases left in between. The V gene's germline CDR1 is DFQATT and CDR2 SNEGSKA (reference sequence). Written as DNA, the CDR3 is TGCAGTGCTTTGGGACACCTGAATGAAAAACTGTTTTTT. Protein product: CSALGHLNEKLFF.

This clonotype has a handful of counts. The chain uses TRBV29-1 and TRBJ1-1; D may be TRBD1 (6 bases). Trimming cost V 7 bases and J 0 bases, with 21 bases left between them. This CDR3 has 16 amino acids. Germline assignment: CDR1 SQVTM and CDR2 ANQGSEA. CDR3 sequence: CSAKSGQSHMNTEAFF. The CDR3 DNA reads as TGCAGCGCCAAATCGGGACAAAGCCACATGAACACTGAAGCTTTCTTT.

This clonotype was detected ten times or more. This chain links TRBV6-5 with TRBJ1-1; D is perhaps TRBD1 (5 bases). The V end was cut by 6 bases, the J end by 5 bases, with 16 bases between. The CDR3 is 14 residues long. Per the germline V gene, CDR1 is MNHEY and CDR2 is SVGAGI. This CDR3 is CASRPSVGGTEAFF. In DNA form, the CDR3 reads TGTGCCAGCAGACCGTCGGTGGGGGGAACTGAAGCTTTCTTT.

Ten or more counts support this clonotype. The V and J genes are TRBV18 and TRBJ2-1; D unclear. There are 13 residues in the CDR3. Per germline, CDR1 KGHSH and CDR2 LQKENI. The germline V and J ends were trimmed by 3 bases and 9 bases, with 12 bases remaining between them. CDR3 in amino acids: CASSPLGGPEQFF. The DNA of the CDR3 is TGTGCCAGCTCACCCCTGGGCGGACCTGAGCAGTTCTTC.

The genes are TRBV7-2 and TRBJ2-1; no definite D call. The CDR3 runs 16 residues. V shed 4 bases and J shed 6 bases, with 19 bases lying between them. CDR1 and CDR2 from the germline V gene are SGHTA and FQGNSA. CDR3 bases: TGTGCCAGCAGCTATAGGGCAGGTCGGATCTTCAATGAGCAGTTCTTC. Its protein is CASSYRAGRIFNEQFF.

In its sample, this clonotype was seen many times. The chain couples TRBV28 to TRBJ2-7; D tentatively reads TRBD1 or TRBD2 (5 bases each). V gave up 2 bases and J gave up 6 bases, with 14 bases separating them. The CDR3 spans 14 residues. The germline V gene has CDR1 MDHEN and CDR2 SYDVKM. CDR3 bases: TGTGCCAGCAGTTTACAGGGAGCTGTCGGCGAGCAGTACTTC. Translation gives CASSLQGAVGEQYF.

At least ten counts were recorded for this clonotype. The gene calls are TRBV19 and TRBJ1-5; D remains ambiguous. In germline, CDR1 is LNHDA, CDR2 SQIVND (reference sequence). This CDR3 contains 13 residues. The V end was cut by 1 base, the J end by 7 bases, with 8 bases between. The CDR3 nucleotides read TGTGCCAGTAGTATAGCGGAGGGACAGCCCCAGCATTTT. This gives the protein CASSIAEGQPQHF.

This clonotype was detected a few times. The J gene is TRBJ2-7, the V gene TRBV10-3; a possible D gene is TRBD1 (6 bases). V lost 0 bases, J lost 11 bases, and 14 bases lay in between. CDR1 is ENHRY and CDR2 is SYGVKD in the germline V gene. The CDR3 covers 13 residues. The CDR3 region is CAISESVRGLEYF. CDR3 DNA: TGTGCCATCAGTGAGTCGGTGAGGGGGTTGGAGTACTTC.

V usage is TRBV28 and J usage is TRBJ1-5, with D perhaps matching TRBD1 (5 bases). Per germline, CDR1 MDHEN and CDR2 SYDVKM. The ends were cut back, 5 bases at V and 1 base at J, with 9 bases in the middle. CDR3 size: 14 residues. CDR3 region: CASSPRDSNQPQHF. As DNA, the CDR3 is TGTGCCAGCAGTCCCCGGGACAGCAATCAGCCCCAGCATTTT.

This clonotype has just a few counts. The CDR3 nucleotides read TGTGCCAGCAGTCAAACTAGTTTTGAGCAGTTCTTC. Its protein product is CASSQTSFEQFF. The chain uses TRBV7-2 and TRBJ2-1; D may be TRBD2 (5 bases). CDR3 length: 12 amino acids. The V gene's germline CDR1 is SGHTA and CDR2 FQGNSA. The ends were cut back, 6 bases at V and 9 bases at J, with 12 bases in the middle.

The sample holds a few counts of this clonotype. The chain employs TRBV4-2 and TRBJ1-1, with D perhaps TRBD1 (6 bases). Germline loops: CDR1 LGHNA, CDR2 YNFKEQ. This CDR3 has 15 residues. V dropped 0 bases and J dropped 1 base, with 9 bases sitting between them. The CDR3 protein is CASSQDAGENTEAFF. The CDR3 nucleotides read TGTGCCAGCAGCCAAGATGCAGGGGAGAACACTGAAGCTTTCTTT.

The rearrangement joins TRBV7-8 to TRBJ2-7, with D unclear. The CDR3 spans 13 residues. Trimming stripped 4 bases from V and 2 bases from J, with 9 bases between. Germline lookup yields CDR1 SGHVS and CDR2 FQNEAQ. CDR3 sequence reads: CASSSLSPYEQYF. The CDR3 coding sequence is TGTGCCAGCAGCTCACTTTCACCCTACGAGCAGTACTTC.

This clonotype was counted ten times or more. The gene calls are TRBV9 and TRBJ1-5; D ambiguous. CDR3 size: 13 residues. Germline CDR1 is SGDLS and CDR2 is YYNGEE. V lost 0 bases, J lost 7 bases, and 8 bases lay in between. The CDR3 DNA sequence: TGTGCCAGCAGCGTAGAGGGTGAACAGCCCCAGCATTTT. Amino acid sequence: CASSVEGEQPQHF. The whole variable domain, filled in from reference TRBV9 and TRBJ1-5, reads DSGVTQTPKHLITATGQRVTLRCSPRSGDLSVYWYQQSLDQGLQFLIQYYNGEERAKGNILERFSAQQFPDLHSELNLSSLELGDSALYFCASSVEGEQPQHFGDGTRLSIL.

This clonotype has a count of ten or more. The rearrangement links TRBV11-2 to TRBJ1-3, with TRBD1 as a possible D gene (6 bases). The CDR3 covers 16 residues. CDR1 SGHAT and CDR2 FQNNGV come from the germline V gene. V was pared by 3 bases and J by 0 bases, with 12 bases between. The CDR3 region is CASSFYRASSGNTIYF. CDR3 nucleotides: TGTGCCAGCAGCTTTTACAGGGCGAGCTCTGGAAACACCATATATTTT. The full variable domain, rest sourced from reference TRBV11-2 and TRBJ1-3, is EAGVAQSPRYKIIEKRQSVAFWCNPISGHATLYWYQQILGQGPKLLIQFQNNGVVDDSQLPKDRFSAERLKGVDSTLKIQPAKLEDSAVYLCASSFYRASSGNTIYFGEGSWLTVV.

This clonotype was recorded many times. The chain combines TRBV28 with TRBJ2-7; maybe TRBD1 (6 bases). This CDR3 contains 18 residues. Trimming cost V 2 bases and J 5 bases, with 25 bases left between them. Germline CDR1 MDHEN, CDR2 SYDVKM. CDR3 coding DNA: TGTGCCAGCAGTTTACTTATGATGGGACATCGGCTTAAGCACGAGCAGTACTTC. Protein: CASSLLMMGHRLKHEQYF.

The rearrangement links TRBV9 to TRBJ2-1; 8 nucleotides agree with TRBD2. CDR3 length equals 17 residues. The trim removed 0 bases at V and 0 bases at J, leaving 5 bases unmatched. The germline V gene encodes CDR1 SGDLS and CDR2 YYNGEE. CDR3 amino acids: CASSVVGRALSYNEQFF. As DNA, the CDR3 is TGTGCCAGCAGCGTAGTCGGGAGGGCCCTCTCCTACAATGAGCAGTTCTTC.

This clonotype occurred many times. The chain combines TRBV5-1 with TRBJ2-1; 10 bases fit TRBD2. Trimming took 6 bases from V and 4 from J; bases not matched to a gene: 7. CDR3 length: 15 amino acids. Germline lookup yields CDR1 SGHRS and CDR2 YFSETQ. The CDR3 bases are TGCGCCAGCAATCCACTAGCGGGGATATACAATGAGCAGTTCTTC. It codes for CASNPLAGIYNEQFF.

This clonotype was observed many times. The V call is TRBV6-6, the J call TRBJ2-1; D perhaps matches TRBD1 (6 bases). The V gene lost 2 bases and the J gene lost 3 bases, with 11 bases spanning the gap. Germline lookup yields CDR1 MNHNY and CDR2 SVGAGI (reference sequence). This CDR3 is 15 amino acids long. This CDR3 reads CASSYGAGDYNEQFF. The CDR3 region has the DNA TGTGCCAGCAGTTACGGGGCAGGGGACTACAATGAGCAGTTCTTC.

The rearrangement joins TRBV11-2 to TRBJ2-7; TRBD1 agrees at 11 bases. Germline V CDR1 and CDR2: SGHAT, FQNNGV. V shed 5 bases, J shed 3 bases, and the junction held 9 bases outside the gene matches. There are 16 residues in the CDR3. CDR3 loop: CASSRGRGQGDYEQYF. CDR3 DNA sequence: TGTGCCAGCAGCCGAGGGAGGGGACAGGGGGACTACGAGCAGTACTTC.

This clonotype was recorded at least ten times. The CDR3 reads CASSNQVDRGYGELFF. The DNA for the CDR3 is TGTGCCAGCAGCAATCAGGTGGACAGGGGATACGGGGAGCTGTTTTTT. The chain recombines TRBV12-3 or TRBV12-4 with TRBJ2-2; 9 nucleotides align to TRBD1. This CDR3 has 16 amino acids. Trimming removed 6 bases from V and 7 bases from J; junction bases left unmatched: 12.

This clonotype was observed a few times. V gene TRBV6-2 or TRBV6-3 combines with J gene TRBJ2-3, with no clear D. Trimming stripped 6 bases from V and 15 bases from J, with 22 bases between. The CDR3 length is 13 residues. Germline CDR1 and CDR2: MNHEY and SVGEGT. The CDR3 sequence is CASSRTQTLGYYF. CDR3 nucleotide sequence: TGTGCCAGCAGCCGCACCCAGACGCTGGGGTATTATTTT.